A selection of T cell receptor beta chains follows, all from one sample in a study of OX40 agonist ivuxolimab in advanced cancers. Generated by immunoSEQ multiplex PCR, the TCRdb table keeps only in-frame clones and is missing some. This sample has 65,000 to 80,000 clones, with about 90% found just once. This specimen consisted of CD4+ or CD8+ T cells sorted from blood, obtained in a trial of the OX40 agonist ivuxolimab. These receptors originate from an adult with an advanced solid tumor such as melanoma, head and neck, liver or kidney cancer. Both conserved end residues are trimmed from each CDR3.

len	v_gene	CDR3aa
13	TRBV11-3	ASSLLRGRGETQY
11	TRBV29-1	SVETGWDEKLF
10	TRBV6-6	ASSYSDTEAF
13	TRBV5-4	ASSLGLVSGYEQY
13	TRBV6-5	ASSGNRDRVHEQF
13	TRBV11-2	ATKAGTGTLYEQY
12	TRBV6-5	ASSYYRAIDEQF
12	TRBV5-4	ASSQGLASYEQY
12	TRBV29-1	SVGAGTGAETQY
12	TRBV10-2	ASNYEGMNTEAF
11	TRBV2	ASSGYSNQPQH
13	TRBV5-6	ASSLGTANNYGYT
14	TRBV29-1	SVSLGAGNRNYGYT
11	TRBV9	ASSARVNTEAF
11	TRBV28	AIRTSLNTEAF
11	TRBV6-5	ASSYSRGREQF
11	TRBV5-8	ASSLGGSETQY
14	TRBV21-1	ASSKGLAGDTDTQY
11	TRBV28	ASSSPGRETQY
9	TRBV13	ASSLGAEQY
11	TRBV5-1	ASSLGRTGELF
12	TRBV7-3	ASRPSTGTDTQY
12	TRBV5-1	ASSTGTLNTEAF
11	TRBV18	ASSPGQGSGYT
12	TRBV19	ASSTQQGPGELF
13	TRBV2	ASSELGVRTGELF
12	TRBV21-1	ASSLKGWSSEQY
11	TRBV5-4	ASSQRLQETQY
12	TRBV9	ASGVGGGYNEQF
13	TRBV5-1	ASSLAGQGDQPQH
12	TRBV6-1	ASSGTSSSYEQY
13	TRBV6-5	ASRPAGDRNYGYT
10	TRBV19	ASNLVAREQY
13	TRBV5-1	ASSFSGLAGDEQY
12	TRBV7-2	ASSPSGASYEQY
15	TRBV5-4	ASSSGLAGGSYNEQF
12	TRBV6-5	ASSRLVGYNEQF
12	TRBV19	ASSPRTRNYGYT
11	TRBV19	ATSPRANTEAF
14	TRBV18	ASSVVAGEVADTQY
12	TRBV6-5	ASRPSGSTGELF
13	TRBV6-1	ASSEGPGGTYEQY
11	TRBV6-6	ASSRQGSETQY
11	TRBV19	ASGNRGLGGYT
13	TRBV6-5	ASRTRRATNEKLF
11	TRBV2	ASSEGGGYGYT
13	TRBV30	AWSSTTLYQETQY
11	TRBV2	ASSVGYDNEQF